This is a list of T cell receptor beta chains from one sample in a study of spatial heterogeneity in lung cancer. TCRdb recomputed calls from the 5' RACE reads with MiXCR, one row per CDR3 protein. The sample lists about 94,000 distinct CDR3 sequences; roughly 19% were seen once. Specimen: PBMCs, collected at follow-up. These receptors all stem from a male donor with early-stage non-small cell lung cancer. Both conserved end residues are part of each CDR3. D genes are given only for firm matches. Clone size, where shown, is once, few, many, or a class for clones that have expanded.

V gene	clone size	J gene	D gene	CDR3 protein	CDR3 DNA
TRBV7-2	few	TRBJ2-7	.	CASSSGYYEQYF	TGTGCCAGCAGCTCGGGATACTACGAGCAGTACTTC
TRBV15	few	TRBJ1-6	.	CATSSEDSSNSPLHF	TGTGCCACCAGCAGCGAGGACAGTAGTAATTCACCCCTCCACTTT
TRBV5-1	.	TRBJ2-5	.	CASGRDGQEIQYF	TGCGCCAGCGGCAGGGACGGACAAGAGATCCAGTACTTC
TRBV7-2	few	TRBJ2-1	.	CASSLAGGLNEQFF	TGTGCCAGCAGCTTAGCGGGGGGGCTCAATGAGCAGTTCTTC
TRBV24-1	few	TRBJ1-1	TRBD1	CATSEGTGVFF	TGTGCCACCAGTGAAGGGACAGGGGTTTTCTTT
TRBV7-9	.	TRBJ2-5	.	CASSISIGFQETQYF	TGTGCCAGCAGTATAAGCATCGGATTCCAAGAGACCCAGTACTTC
TRBV5-1	few	TRBJ2-5	.	CASSLALQEETQYF	TGCGCCAGCAGCTTGGCCCTACAAGAAGAGACCCAGTACTTC
TRBV20-1	.	TRBJ2-7	.	CSARPGDEQYF	TGCAGTGCTAGACCCGGGGACGAGCAGTACTTC
TRBV6-2/TRBV6-3	many	TRBJ2-5	.	CASSYQGRETQYF	TGTGCCAGCAGTTACCAGGGACGAGAGACCCAGTACTTC
TRBV7-9	many	TRBJ2-1	.	CASSLALIDEQFF	TGTGCCAGCAGCTTAGCGCTTATTGACGAGCAGTTCTTC
TRBV20-1	.	TRBJ2-5	.	CSASVDQETQYF	TGCAGTGCTTCTGTGGATCAGGAGACCCAGTACTTC
TRBV3-1	many	TRBJ1-1	.	CASSQMLAEAFF	TGTGCCAGCAGCCAAATGTTAGCTGAAGCTTTCTTT
TRBV5-1	few	TRBJ1-1	.	CASSTTANSPEAFF	TGCGCCAGCAGTACTACGGCCAACTCCCCAGAAGCTTTCTTT
TRBV6-5	.	TRBJ2-2	.	CASRTLGGGINGELFF	TGTGCCAGCAGAACCCTGGGAGGGGGAATAAACGGGGAGCTGTTTTTT
TRBV2	.	TRBJ1-6	.	CASCRVRSPLHF	TGTGCCAGCTGCAGGGTACGGTCACCCCTCCACTTT
TRBV4-3	.	TRBJ1-1	.	CASSQDWLEGSGTEAFF	TGCGCCAGCAGCCAAGATTGGTTGGAAGGGAGCGGCACTGAAGCTTTCTTT
TRBV29-1	.	TRBJ2-1	.	CSVEKGRDIEFF	TGCAGCGTTGAGAAGGGCCGAGACATTGAGTTCTTC
TRBV29-1	.	TRBJ2-7	TRBD1	CSVEEPGQGFYEQYF	TGCAGCGTTGAAGAACCGGGACAGGGGTTTTACGAGCAGTACTTC
TRBV3-1	.	TRBJ2-1	TRBD2	CASSQPGLAGMNEQFF	TGTGCCAGCAGCCAACCGGGACTAGCGGGAATGAATGAGCAGTTCTTC
TRBV3-1	.	TRBJ2-7	TRBD1	CASSQSWDRSSYEQYF	TGTGCCAGCAGCCAATCGTGGGACAGGAGCTCCTACGAGCAGTACTTC
TRBV12-5	once	TRBJ1-3	TRBD1	CASGVSSGTAGNTIYF	TGTGCTAGTGGTGTCTCCTCCGGGACAGCGGGAAACACCATATATTTT
TRBV3-1	.	TRBJ2-1	.	CASSQDIDSNDEQFF	TGTGCCAGCAGCCAAGATATAGACTCCAACGATGAGCAGTTCTTC
TRBV20-1	few	TRBJ2-3	TRBD2	CSASSAGGHTDTQYF	TGCAGTGCCTCGTCAGCGGGGGGACACACAGATACGCAGTATTTT
TRBV2	medium-sized	TRBJ2-3	.	CASSVGGQSADTQYF	TGTGCCAGCAGTGTTGGGGGCCAATCGGCCGATACGCAGTATTTT
TRBV6-1	few	TRBJ2-1	TRBD2	CASRAGGWNEQFF	TGTGCCAGCAGGGCGGGGGGATGGAATGAGCAGTTCTTC
TRBV27	many	TRBJ2-2	TRBD1	CASTPGGANTGELFF	TGTGCCAGCACGCCAGGGGGTGCGAACACCGGGGAGCTGTTTTTT
TRBV5-5	.	TRBJ2-1	.	CASSLRITNNEQFF	TGTGCCAGCAGCTTGCGGATCACTAACAATGAGCAGTTCTTC
TRBV6-1	few	TRBJ2-6	.	CASDPSSGANVLTF	TGTGCCAGCGATCCGTCCTCTGGGGCCAACGTCCTGACTTTC
TRBV7-8	few	TRBJ2-5	TRBD1	CASSKSGTGSETQYF	TGTGCCAGCAGCAAATCCGGGACAGGGAGCGAGACCCAGTACTTC
TRBV19	.	TRBJ2-3	.	CASSIGGISTYTQYF	TGTGCCAGTAGTATAGGGGGTATTAGCACATATACGCAGTATTTT
TRBV4-2	.	TRBJ1-2	TRBD1	CASSQGQGVNYGYTF	TGTGCCAGCAGCCAAGGACAGGGAGTCAACTATGGCTACACCTTC
TRBV9	few	TRBJ2-1	TRBD1	CASSFGQGSYNEQFF	TGTGCCAGCAGCTTCGGACAGGGGTCGTACAATGAGCAGTTCTTC
TRBV5-1	.	TRBJ2-7	TRBD2	CASSLGLAGRGEQYF	TGCGCCAGCAGCTTGGGGCTAGCGGGAAGGGGCGAGCAGTACTTC
TRBV5-4	.	TRBJ2-4	.	CASSVQAGMGAKNIQYF	TGTGCCAGCAGCGTACAGGCGGGGATGGGGGCCAAAAACATTCAGTACTTC
TRBV20-1	few	TRBJ2-3	.	CSARGHGTTDTQYF	TGCAGTGCTAGAGGGCACGGAACCACAGATACGCAGTATTTT
TRBV4-2	few	TRBJ2-2	.	CASSQGRSGELFF	TGTGCCAGCAGCCAAGGACGGTCCGGGGAGCTGTTTTTT
TRBV7-9	.	TRBJ2-5	TRBD2	CASSLGGLAVGQETQYF	TGTGCCAGCAGCTTAGGCGGACTAGCGGTAGGCCAAGAGACCCAGTACTTC
TRBV10-2	many	TRBJ2-5	.	CASSERWQTRENQETQYF	TGCGCCAGCAGTGAGAGGTGGCAGACTAGAGAAAACCAAGAGACCCAGTACTTC